One sample yielded the 30 T cell receptor beta chains listed below, sequenced in a study of control samples from healthy donors and cancer patients. Data came from immunoSEQ multiplex PCR; TCRdb stores just in-frame clones and leaves some out. This sample carries 85,000 to 100,000 clones, more than 85% of them seen once, and the ten largest clones take 8%. Specimen: blood. These TCRs come from a man between 18 and 35 years old in good health.

The CDR3 loop reads CASSLEGTGDEAFF. CDR3 coding DNA: TGTGCCAGCAGCTTAGAAGGGACAGGCGACGAAGCTTTCTTT. V gene TRBV7-9 combines with J gene TRBJ1-1; TRBD1 agrees at 8 bases. V shed 1 base and J 8 bases; nucleotides not matched to a gene: 6. Per the germline V gene, CDR1 is SEHNR and CDR2 is FQNEAQ (reference sequence). The CDR3 has 14 amino acids.

The rearrangement joins TRBV6-4 to TRBJ1-2, with TRBD1 matching 7 bases. The CDR3 consists of 15 residues. V lost 2 bases to trimming and J lost 6 bases; unmatched junction nucleotides: 9. CDR1 MRHNA and CDR2 SNTAGT come from the germline V gene. This chain's CDR3 is CASSDTHRGGNGYTF. The CDR3 coding sequence is TGTGCCAGCAGTGACACACACAGGGGTGGAAATGGCTACACCTTC.

The gene calls are TRBV7-9 and TRBJ1-6, with TRBD1 matching 11 bases. V lost 6 bases and J lost 7; bases outside the gene matches: 2. This CDR3 is built from 14 residues. Germline V CDR1 and CDR2: SEHNR, FQNEAQ (reference sequence). The CDR3 DNA reads as TGTGCCAGCAGGGACAGGGGGCGGAATTCACCCCTCCACTTT. This gives the protein CASRDRGRNSPLHF.

The chain employs TRBV25-1 and TRBJ2-2; maybe TRBD1 (6 bases). V dropped 5 bases and J dropped 3 bases, with 13 bases sitting between them. Germline assignment: CDR1 MGHDK and CDR2 SYGVNS. The CDR3 consists of 15 residues. This CDR3 reads CASSRGQVYTGELFF. The CDR3 bases are TGTGCCAGCAGTAGGGGACAAGTATACACCGGGGAGCTGTTTTTT.

As to this clone: Other DNA variants within this sample encode the same CDR3. The chain carries TRBV7-2 and TRBJ1-2; D may be TRBD1 (5 bases). The ends were cut back, 0 bases at V and 6 bases at J, with 5 bases in the middle. In germline, CDR1 is SGHTA, CDR2 FQGNSA. The CDR3 has 12 amino acids. The CDR3 DNA reads as TGTGCCAGCAGCTTAGCAGGGGATGGCTACACCTTC. The encoded protein is CASSLAGDGYTF.

This chain uses TRBV28 with TRBJ1-6; D is unclear. V lost 4 bases and J 10 bases, leaving 11 bases between the germline ends. Germline CDR1 reads MDHEN; CDR2 reads SYDVKM. CDR3 length: 13 residues. DNA of the CDR3: TGTGCCAGCAGTTCGCCTGCTGGATCACCCCTCCACTTT. It is translated as CASSSPAGSPLHF.

J is TRBJ2-7 and V is TRBV18; D not resolved. This CDR3 contains 15 residues. Germline V gene sequence: CDR1 KGHSH, CDR2 LQKENI. V was cut by 3 bases and J by 7 bases, with 19 bases left in between. Here the CDR3 DNA reads TGTGCCAGCTCACCTTCAGTTACCGCCGGAGAGGAGCAGTACTTC. This translates into CASSPSVTAGEEQYF.

Regarding this clone: Other DNA sequences in this sample translate to the same CDR3. V and J are TRBV10-2 and TRBJ2-7; perhaps TRBD1 as D (6 bases). Per germline, CDR1 WSHSY and CDR2 SAAADI. Trimming removed 3 bases from V and 4 bases from J, with 13 bases in between. CDR3 size: 14 residues. CDR3 in amino acids: CASSELGQTYEQYF. The DNA for the CDR3 is TGCGCCAGCAGTGAATTGGGACAAACTTACGAGCAGTACTTC.

The V call is TRBV7-6, the J call TRBJ2-3; TRBD2 agrees at 7 bases. With 1 base clipped from V and 4 bases from J, the junction kept 8 bases outside the gene matches. This CDR3 region has 16 residues. Germline values: CDR1 SGHVS, CDR2 FNYEAQ. The CDR3 nucleotides read TGTGCCAGCAGCTTAGAGGGGCTAGCGGCTTCAGATACGCAGTATTTT. Protein product: CASSLEGLAASDTQYF.

The genes are TRBV27 and TRBJ1-6; D gene unclear. The ends were cut back, 1 base at V and 7 bases at J, with 14 bases in the middle. Germline values: CDR1 MNHEY, CDR2 SMNVEV (reference sequence). This CDR3 is 16 amino acids long. The CDR3 DNA reads TGTGCCAGCAGTTTATTCTCGGACGGGCTAAATTCACCCCTCCACTTT. It encodes CASSLFSDGLNSPLHF.

The rearrangement joins TRBV6-6 to TRBJ1-2; 8 nucleotides line up with TRBD1. Germline CDR1 and CDR2: MNHNY and SVGAGI (reference sequence). V shed 7 bases, J shed 6 bases, and the junction held 4 bases outside the gene matches. The CDR3 is 12 residues long. CDR3 amino acids: CASNQGADGYTF. The CDR3 DNA sequence: TGTGCCAGCAATCAGGGGGCAGATGGCTACACCTTC.

The chain is built from TRBV5-7 and TRBJ1-5; tentatively, D is TRBD1 (5 bases). TRBV5-7 is an ORF, and what it does is uncertain. V dropped 0 bases and J dropped 6 bases, with 10 bases sitting between them. The CDR3 runs 14 residues. CDR3 in amino acids: CASSLGGVTQPQHF. CDR3 in DNA: TGTGCCAGCAGCTTGGGGGGGGTCACTCAGCCCCAGCATTTT.

The gene calls are TRBV12-3 or TRBV12-4 and TRBJ2-7; 9 bases align to TRBD1. V dropped 5 bases and J dropped 7; count of bases not matched to a gene: 6. The CDR3 has 13 amino acids. The CDR3 sequence is CASSPDRGWEQYF. The CDR3 nucleotides read TGTGCCAGCAGTCCCGACAGGGGGTGGGAGCAGTACTTC.

The chain has TRBV5-6 and TRBJ2-7; no clear D. Germline CDR1 is SGHDT and CDR2 is YYEEEE. The CDR3 runs to 12 residues. With 0 bases removed from V and 5 bases from J, the gap between germline ends came to 6 bases. Here the CDR3 reads CASSLASNEQYF. The CDR3 nucleotides read TGTGCCAGCAGCTTGGCATCAAACGAGCAGTACTTC.

This sequence joins TRBV27 and TRBJ1-5; 11 bases fit TRBD1. The CDR3 is 17 residues long. Per the germline V gene, CDR1 is MNHEY and CDR2 is SMNVEV (reference sequence). V was pared by 5 bases and J by 4 bases, with 10 bases of the junction left unmatched. The CDR3 coding sequence is TGTGCCAGCAGTATCGGGCTCCGGGACAGGGGGAATCAGCCCCAGCATTTT. Amino acid sequence: CASSIGLRDRGNQPQHF.

The rearrangement uses TRBV24-1 and TRBJ2-2, with 7 bases fitting TRBD1. CDR3 length equals 14 residues. The V gene's germline CDR1 is KGHDR and CDR2 SFDVKD. V shed 7 bases, J shed 6 bases, and the junction held 7 bases outside the gene matches. The CDR3 DNA reads as TGTGCCACCAGCGAGACAGGGTTTTCCGGGGAGCTGTTTTTT. It specifies CATSETGFSGELFF.

The chain couples TRBV2 to TRBJ1-1, with 8 bases identical to TRBD1. CDR1 SNHLY and CDR2 FYNNEI come from the germline V gene. After removal of 4 bases from V and 1 base from J, the junction contained 2 bases not matched to a gene. The CDR3 runs to 14 residues. DNA for the CDR3: TGTGCCAGCAGTGCCGGACAGGGGAACACTGAAGCTTTCTTT. Its translation: CASSAGQGNTEAFF. Filled out from reference TRBV2 and TRBJ1-1, the complete variable domain reads EPEVTQTPSHQVTQMGQEVILRCVPISNHLYFYWYRQILGQKVEFLVSFYNNEISEKSEIFDDQFSVERPDGSNFTLKIRSTKLEDSAMYFCASSAGQGNTEAFFGQGTRLTVV.

Only one count was recorded for this clone. CDR3: CASSSTSGIYEQFF. The CDR3 DNA reads as TGTGCCAGCAGTTCGACTAGCGGGATCTATGAGCAGTTCTTC. This rearrangement joins TRBV6-5 to TRBJ2-1; 11 positions agree with TRBD2. The CDR3 runs 14 residues. Germline V lookup: CDR1 MNHEY, CDR2 SVGAGI. V lost 4 bases, J lost 8 bases, and 4 bases stayed unmatched.

This clone was seen once. This chain joins TRBV14 and TRBJ2-4, with D possibly being TRBD2 (5 bases). Trimming took off 1 base at V and 7 bases at J, with 11 bases between the two ends. The germline V gene encodes CDR1 SGHDN and CDR2 FVKESK. The CDR3 runs to 14 residues. The CDR3 nucleotides read TGTGCCAGCAGCCAAGTGGGCACTAGGAACATTCAGTACTTC. This translates into CASSQVGTRNIQYF. Complete variable domain (other parts from reference TRBV14 and TRBJ2-4): EAGVTQFPSHSVIEKGQTVTLRCDPISGHDNLYWYRRVMGKEIKFLLHFVKESKQDESGMPNNRFLAERTGGTYSTLKVQPAELEDSGVYFCASSQVGTRNIQYFGAGTRLSVL.

V gene TRBV19 combines with J gene TRBJ1-5; TRBD1 aligns across 12 bases. Germline loops: CDR1 LNHDA, CDR2 SQIVND (reference sequence). Losses at the gene ends were 4 bases for V and 6 bases for J; bases not matched to a gene: 13. The CDR3 is 18 residues long. The CDR3 DNA reads as TGTGCCAGTAGTACGACCTGGGGGGGACAGGGGGCGTTTCAGCCCCAGCATTTT. As protein: CASSTTWGGQGAFQPQHF.

The chain is built from TRBV7-2 and TRBJ1-5, with 9 nucleotides matching TRBD1. Germline values: CDR1 SGHTA, CDR2 FQGNSA. With V trimmed by 6 bases and J by 7 bases, 7 bases remained unmatched. This CDR3 is 14 amino acids long. The CDR3 DNA sequence: TGTGCCAGCAGGGGGACAGGGTCGCGGCAGCCCCAGCATTTT. This sequence encodes CASRGTGSRQPQHF.

The chain joins TRBV27 to TRBJ1-1, with 7 bases identical to TRBD1. Germline CDR1 MNHEY, CDR2 SMNVEV (reference sequence). Trimming took 2 bases from V and 4 from J; bases not matched to a gene: 7. CDR3 size: 15 residues. CDR3 bases: TGTGCCAGCAGTTTAGCCGGGCCAGGGGGCACTGAAGCTTTCTTT. Protein product: CASSLAGPGGTEAFF.

This clone is labeled medium-sized. The V gene is TRBV4-1, the J gene TRBJ1-3; tentative D call: TRBD1 (6 bases). This CDR3 contains 17 residues. The V gene's germline CDR1 is MGHRA and CDR2 YSYEKL. Trimming took 7 bases from V and 4 from J, leaving 23 bases between them. In nucleotides, the CDR3 is TGCGCCAGCACCCCAGGGGCAGTCCCCCCGGGAGGAAACACCATATATTTT. Protein sequence: CASTPGAVPPGGNTIYF.

The gene calls are TRBV5-6 and TRBJ1-1; 8 bases match TRBD1. CDR1 is SGHDT, CDR2 YYEEEE, per germline. The trim removed 3 bases at V and 6 bases at J, leaving 4 bases unmatched. The CDR3 covers 13 residues. The CDR3, as DNA: TGTGCCAGCAGCTGGACAGGGACTCCTGAAGCTTTCTTT. Protein product: CASSWTGTPEAFF. Complete variable domain (other parts from reference TRBV5-6 and TRBJ1-1): DAGVTQSPTHLIKTRGQQVTLRCSPKSGHDTVSWYQQALGQGPQFIFQYYEEEERQRGNFPDRFSGHQFPNYSSELNVNALLLGDSALYLCASSWTGTPEAFFGQGTRLTVV.

V usage is TRBV4-1 and J usage is TRBJ2-2, with TRBD1 matching 9 bases. Trimming took 1 base from V and 7 from J; bases not matched to a gene: 7. This CDR3 contains 16 residues. Germline V gene data show CDR1 as MGHRA and CDR2 as YSYEKL. The CDR3 DNA sequence: TGCGCCAGCAGCCAAGGCTTACAGGGGGCGGGCGGGGAGCTGTTTTTT. Encoded protein: CASSQGLQGAGGELFF.

The rearrangement joins TRBV6-5 to TRBJ2-7; 7 bases are a match to TRBD2. V shed 2 bases, J shed 4 bases, and the junction held 5 bases outside the gene matches. The CDR3 runs 14 residues. CDR1 MNHEY and CDR2 SVGAGI come from the germline V gene. CDR3 nucleotide sequence: TGTGCCAGCAGTTACGGCGGGAGTCGGTACGAGCAGTACTTC. Translated: CASSYGGSRYEQYF.

The CDR3 DNA reads TGTGCCAGCAGCTCGGGGACAGTGAGGGGTCAGCCCCAGCATTTT. Translation: CASSSGTVRGQPQHF. The chain employs TRBV5-8 and TRBJ1-5, with 7 bases identical to TRBD1. J lost 6 bases, V lost 3 bases, and 9 bases had no gene match. The CDR3 sequence is 15 residues long. CDR1 is SGHTS, CDR2 YDEGEE, per germline.

The chain carries TRBV18 and TRBJ2-1; D perhaps matches TRBD2 (7 bases). This CDR3 spans 18 amino acids. The germline gives CDR1 KGHSH, CDR2 LQKENI. V lost 3 bases to trimming and J lost 0 bases, with 18 bases between them. CDR3 nucleotide sequence: TGTGCCAGCTCACCCGCCTGGGGGCGGGGGAGCTCCTACAATGAGCAGTTCTTC. It translates to CASSPAWGRGSSYNEQFF.

This chain joins TRBV7-2 and TRBJ1-5, with 10 bases matching TRBD1. The CDR3 length is 15 residues. The V and J ends lost 1 base and 6 bases, in that order; junction bases with no gene match: 3. CDR1 is SGHTA and CDR2 is FQGNSA in the germline V gene. The CDR3 loop reads CASSLGGTGVQPQHF. The CDR3 DNA sequence: TGTGCCAGCAGCTTAGGGGGGACAGGGGTTCAGCCCCAGCATTTT.

The chain combines TRBV10-1 with TRBJ1-2, with a tentative D call TRBD1 (5 bases). Per germline, CDR1 WNHNN and CDR2 SYGVQD (reference sequence). This CDR3 comprises 19 residues. V was trimmed by 0 bases and J by 3 bases, leaving 23 bases between them. The DNA of the CDR3 is TGCGCCAGCAGTGAGTCGTATTGGCCTGGGGGACCCCTCCACTATGGCTACACCTTC. It is translated as CASSESYWPGGPLHYGYTF.